This T cell receptor beta chain stems from a study of cytomegalovirus exposure and HLA in healthy donors. 13 Jbeta primers and 60 Vbeta primers were used for the PCR. Clones were read by immunoSEQ multiplex PCR, and TCRdb kept only the in-frame ones, dropping some. Altogether about 110,000 clones are present, roughly 71% being singletons, with the ten largest covering around 2.6%. This CDR3 contains 15 residues. CDR1 and CDR2 from the germline V gene are MGHRA and YSYEKL. Trimming removed 0 bases from V and 6 bases from J, with 13 bases in between. The chain uses TRBV4-1 and TRBJ2-3; D call uncertain. This clonotype was obtained from a male donor in good health and CMV-seropositive. Sequenced: PBMCs. The CDR3 region is CASSQDPGSPDTQYF. DNA of the CDR3: TGCGCCAGCAGCCAAGATCCAGGCTCCCCCGATACGCAGTATTTT.